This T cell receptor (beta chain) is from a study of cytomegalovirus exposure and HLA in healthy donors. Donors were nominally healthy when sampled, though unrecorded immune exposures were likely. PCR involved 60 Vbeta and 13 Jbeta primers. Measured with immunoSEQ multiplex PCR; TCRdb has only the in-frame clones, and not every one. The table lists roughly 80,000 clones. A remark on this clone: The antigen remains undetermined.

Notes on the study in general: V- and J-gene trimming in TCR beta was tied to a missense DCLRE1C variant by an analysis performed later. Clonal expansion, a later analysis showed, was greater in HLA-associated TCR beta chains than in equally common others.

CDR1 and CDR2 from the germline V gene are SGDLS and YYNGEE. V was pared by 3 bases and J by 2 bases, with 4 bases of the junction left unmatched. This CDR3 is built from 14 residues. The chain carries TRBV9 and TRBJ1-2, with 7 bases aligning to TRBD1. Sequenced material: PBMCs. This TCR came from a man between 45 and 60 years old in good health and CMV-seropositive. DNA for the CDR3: TGTGCCAGCAGCGCCTCGACAGGGAACTATGGCTACACCTTC. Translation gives CASSASTGNYGYTF.